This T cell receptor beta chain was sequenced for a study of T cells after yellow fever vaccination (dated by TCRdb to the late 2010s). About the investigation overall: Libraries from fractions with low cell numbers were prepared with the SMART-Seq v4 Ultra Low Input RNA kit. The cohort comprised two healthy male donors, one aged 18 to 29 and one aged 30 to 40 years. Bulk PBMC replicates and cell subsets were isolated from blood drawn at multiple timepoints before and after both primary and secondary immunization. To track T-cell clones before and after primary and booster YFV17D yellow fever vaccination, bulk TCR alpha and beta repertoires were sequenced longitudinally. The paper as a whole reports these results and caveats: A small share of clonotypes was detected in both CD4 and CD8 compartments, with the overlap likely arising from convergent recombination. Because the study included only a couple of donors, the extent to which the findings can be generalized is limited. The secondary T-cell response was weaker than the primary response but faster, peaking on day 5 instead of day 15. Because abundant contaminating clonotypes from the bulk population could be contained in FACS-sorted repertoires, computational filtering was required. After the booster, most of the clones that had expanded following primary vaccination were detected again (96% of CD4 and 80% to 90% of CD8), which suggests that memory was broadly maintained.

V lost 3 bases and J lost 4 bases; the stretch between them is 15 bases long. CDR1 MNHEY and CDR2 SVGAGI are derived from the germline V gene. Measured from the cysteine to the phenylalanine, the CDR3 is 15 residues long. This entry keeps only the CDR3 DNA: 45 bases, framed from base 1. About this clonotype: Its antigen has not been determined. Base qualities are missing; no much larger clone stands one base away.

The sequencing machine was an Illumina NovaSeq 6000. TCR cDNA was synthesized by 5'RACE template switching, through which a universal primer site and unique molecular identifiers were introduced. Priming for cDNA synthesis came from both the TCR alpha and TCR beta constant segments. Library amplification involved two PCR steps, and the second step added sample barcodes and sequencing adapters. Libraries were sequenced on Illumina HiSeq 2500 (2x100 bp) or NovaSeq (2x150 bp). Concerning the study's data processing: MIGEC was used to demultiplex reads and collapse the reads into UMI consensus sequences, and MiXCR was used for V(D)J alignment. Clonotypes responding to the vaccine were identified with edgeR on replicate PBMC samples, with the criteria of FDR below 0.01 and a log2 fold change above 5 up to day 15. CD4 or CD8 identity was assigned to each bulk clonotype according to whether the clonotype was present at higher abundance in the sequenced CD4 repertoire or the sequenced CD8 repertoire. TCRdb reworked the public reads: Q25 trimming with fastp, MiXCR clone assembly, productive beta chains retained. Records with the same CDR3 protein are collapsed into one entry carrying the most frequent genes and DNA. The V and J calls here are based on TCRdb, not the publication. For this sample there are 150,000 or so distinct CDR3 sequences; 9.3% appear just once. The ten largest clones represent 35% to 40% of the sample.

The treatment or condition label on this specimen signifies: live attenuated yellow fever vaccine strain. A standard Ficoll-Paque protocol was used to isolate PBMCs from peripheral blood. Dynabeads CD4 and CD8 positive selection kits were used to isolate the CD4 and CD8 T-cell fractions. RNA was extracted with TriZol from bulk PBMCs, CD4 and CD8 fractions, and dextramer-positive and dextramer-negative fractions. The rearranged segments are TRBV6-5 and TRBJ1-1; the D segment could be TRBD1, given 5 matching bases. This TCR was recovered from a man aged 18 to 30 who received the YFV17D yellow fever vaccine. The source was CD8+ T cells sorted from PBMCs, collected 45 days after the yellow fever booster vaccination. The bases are TGTGCCAGCAGTTATACAGGTTTTATTGGCACTGAAGCTTTCTTT. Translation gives CASSYTGFIGTEAFF.